What follows describes a single T cell receptor beta chain. This sample was taken from a study of T cell changes during pregnancy in multiple sclerosis. This table comes from immunoSEQ multiplex PCR, and its TCRdb copy is limited to in-frame clones, with some not included. The table lists around 80,000 clones, about 91% of them singletons, with 2.6% in the top ten. V gave up 1 base and J gave up 4 bases; unmatched junction bases: 4. The germline V gene has CDR1 SGHTA and CDR2 FQGNSA. The CDR3 extends over 16 amino acids. The chain employs TRBV7-2 and TRBJ2-5; 12 bases map to TRBD2. The source of this sequence is a female donor with multiple sclerosis, enrolled in a pregnancy study. The specimen comprised peripheral blood, sampled before pregnancy. The CDR3 nucleotides read TGTGCCAGCAGCTTAGTACTAGCGGGAGGACGAGAGACCCAGTACTTC. The encoded protein is CASSLVLAGGRETQYF.